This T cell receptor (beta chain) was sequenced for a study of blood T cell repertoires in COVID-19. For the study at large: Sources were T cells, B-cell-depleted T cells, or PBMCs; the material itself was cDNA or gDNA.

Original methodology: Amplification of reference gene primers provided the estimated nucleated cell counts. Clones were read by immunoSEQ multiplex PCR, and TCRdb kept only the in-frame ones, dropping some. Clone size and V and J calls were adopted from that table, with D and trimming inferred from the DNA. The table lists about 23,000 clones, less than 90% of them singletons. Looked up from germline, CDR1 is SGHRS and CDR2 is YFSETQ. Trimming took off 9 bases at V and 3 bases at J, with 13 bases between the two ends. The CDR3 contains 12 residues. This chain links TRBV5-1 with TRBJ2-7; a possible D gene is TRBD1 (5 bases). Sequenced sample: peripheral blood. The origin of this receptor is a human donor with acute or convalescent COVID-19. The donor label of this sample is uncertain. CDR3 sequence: CATKAQDYEQYF. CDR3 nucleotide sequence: TGCGCCACTAAGGCACAGGACTACGAGCAGTACTTC.